The 15 T cell receptor beta chains below all came from one sample that was sequenced in a study of blood T cell repertoires in COVID-19. Assay: immunoSEQ multiplex PCR; the TCRdb copy retains only in-frame clones and omits some. The data hold more than 150,000 clones, with around 87% observed a single time. The sequenced material came from peripheral blood. The receptors were sampled from a middle-aged man with active or convalescent COVID-19.

The chain links TRBV6-5 to TRBJ1-5; D remains ambiguous. V lost 0 bases and J lost 2, with 8 bases in between. Germline V gives CDR1 MNHEY, CDR2 SVGAGI. There are 15 residues in the CDR3. CDR3 sequence: CASSYSRAGNQPQHF. The CDR3 DNA follows: TGTGCCAGCAGTTACTCGAGGGCGGGCAATCAGCCCCAGCATTTT.

This clone was detected many times. The CDR3 DNA sequence: TGTGCCAGCAAAGGGACAGGGGGCGAAAAACTGTTTTTT. It specifies CASKGTGGEKLFF. The gene calls are TRBV6-5 and TRBJ1-4; 12 bases fit TRBD1. Trimming at V came to 7 bases and at J to 8 bases, leaving 2 bases not matched to a gene. The CDR3 extends over 13 amino acids. Germline CDR1 reads MNHEY; CDR2 reads SVGAGI.

The V gene is TRBV6-5, the J gene TRBJ1-4, with no clear D. Trimming took off 4 bases at V and 8 bases at J, with 11 bases between the two ends. From germline, CDR1 is MNHEY and CDR2 SVGAGI. The CDR3 loop spans 13 amino acids. CDR3 residues: CASSFSVVEKLFF. The CDR3 coding sequence is TGTGCCAGCAGTTTTTCAGTGGTCGAAAAACTGTTTTTT.

This chain connects TRBV27 to TRBJ2-3; no clear D gene. The germline V and J ends were trimmed by 8 bases and 0 bases, with 12 bases remaining between them. Germline V gene lookup returns CDR1 MNHEY and CDR2 SMNVEV (reference sequence). The CDR3 has 14 amino acids. The CDR3 nucleotides read TGTGCCAGCGGGCTGGTAAGAAGCACAGATACGCAGTATTTT. Its translation: CASGLVRSTDTQYF.

J is TRBJ2-7 and V is TRBV28; D possibly corresponds to TRBD2 (7 bases). Germline V gives CDR1 MDHEN, CDR2 SYDVKM. V dropped 10 bases and J dropped 4 bases, with 17 bases sitting between them. This CDR3 comprises 13 residues. The CDR3 DNA sequence: TGTGCCACTAGGGGGGGACAAGATTACGAGCAGTACTTC. Translating gives CATRGGQDYEQYF.

The chain links TRBV4-1 to TRBJ1-3, with unresolved D. With 0 bases removed from V and 2 bases from J, the gap between germline ends came to 8 bases. The CDR3 consists of 15 residues. Germline V gene data show CDR1 as MGHRA and CDR2 as YSYEKL. CDR3 residues: CASSQESVAGNTIYF. CDR3 bases: TGCGCCAGCAGCCAAGAATCCGTTGCTGGAAACACCATATATTTT.

The chain employs TRBV7-2 and TRBJ2-3, with 10 bases that match TRBD2. With V trimmed by 4 bases and J by 7 bases, 5 bases remained unmatched. The CDR3 extends over 14 amino acids. Germline V CDR1 and CDR2: SGHTA, FQGNSA. The CDR3 nucleotides are TGTGCCAGCAGCTCCACTAGCGGGGCCTATACGCAGTATTTT. Protein sequence: CASSSTSGAYTQYF.

The chain recombines TRBV6-4 with TRBJ1-2; the match to TRBD1 covers 7 bases. V dropped 5 bases and J dropped 2; count of bases not matched to a gene: 8. The CDR3 loop spans 15 amino acids. Per germline, CDR1 MRHNA and CDR2 SNTAGT. CDR3 sequence (DNA): TGTGCCAGCAGTCTACAGGGGTTTGGCAACTATGGCTACACCTTC. This encodes CASSLQGFGNYGYTF.

J is TRBJ1-2 and V is TRBV7-9, with TRBD1 identical over 7 bases. The germline gives CDR1 SEHNR, CDR2 FQNEAQ (reference sequence). CDR3 length: 14 amino acids. Trimming cost V 2 bases and J 2 bases; bases outside gene matches: 2. Here the CDR3 reads CASSLPTGNYGYTF. CDR3 in DNA: TGTGCCAGCAGCTTACCGACAGGGAACTATGGCTACACCTTC. Full variable domain (remainder filled in from reference TRBV7-9 and TRBJ1-2): DTGVSQNPRHKITKRGQNVTFRCDPISEHNRLYWYRQTLGQGPEFLTYFQNEAQLEKSRLLSDRFSAERPKGSFSTLEIQRTEQGDSAMYLCASSLPTGNYGYTFGSGTRLTVV.

The V call is TRBV3-1 (or the pseudogene TRBV3-2), the J call TRBJ1-2; D call uncertain. The CDR3 length is 14 residues. Germline V lookup: CDR1 LGHDT, CDR2 YNNKEL (reference sequence). Trimming stripped 6 bases from V and 5 bases from J, with 16 bases between. The CDR3 sequence: CASSPWESPYGYTF. CDR3 coding DNA: TGTGCCAGCAGTCCCTGGGAGTCACCGTATGGCTACACCTTC.

This rearrangement joins TRBV5-1 to TRBJ2-2; weak D call: TRBD1 (6 bases). Germline V gene data show CDR1 as SGHRS and CDR2 as YFSETQ. Trimming took 4 bases from V and 2 from J, leaving 9 bases between them. The CDR3 consists of 14 residues. CDR3 nucleotide sequence: TGCGCCAGCAGCCGGGACACCAACACCGGGGAGCTGTTTTTT. Residues: CASSRDTNTGELFF.

The J gene is TRBJ1-6, the V gene TRBV4-1; 9 bases match TRBD1. Germline V gene sequence: CDR1 MGHRA, CDR2 YSYEKL. Trimming removed 4 bases from V and 9 bases from J; junction bases left unmatched: 7. The CDR3 has 15 residues. The CDR3 DNA sequence: TGCGCCAGCAGCCCGGGGACAGGGTGGATTTCACCCCTCCACTTT. This codes for CASSPGTGWISPLHF.

The V and J genes are TRBV19 and TRBJ2-3; 8 nucleotides match TRBD2. This CDR3 has 14 amino acids. V shed 6 bases, J shed 4 bases, and the junction held 6 bases outside the gene matches. Germline V gene lookup returns CDR1 LNHDA and CDR2 SQIVND (reference sequence). Here the CDR3 reads CASRTGGEADTQYF. As DNA, the CDR3 is TGTGCCAGTAGAACGGGGGGGGAGGCAGATACGCAGTATTTT.

The J gene is TRBJ1-2, the V gene TRBV27, with a weak D call TRBD1 (6 bases). V was shortened by 4 bases and J by 0 bases, with 9 bases between the two germline ends. Per germline, CDR1 MNHEY and CDR2 SMNVEV (reference sequence). This CDR3 is 14 amino acids long. CDR3: CASSSQGSNYGYTF. The CDR3 nucleotides are TGTGCCAGCAGTTCACAGGGTTCTAACTATGGCTACACCTTC.

The V call is TRBV28, the J call TRBJ2-5, with 10 positions matching TRBD2. J gave up 5 bases and V 8 bases, and 8 bases lay outside the gene matches. The CDR3 consists of 14 residues. Germline assignment: CDR1 MDHEN and CDR2 SYDVKM. CDR3 residues: CASLKRGGRETQYF. The CDR3 nucleotides read TGTGCCAGCCTAAAGCGGGGGGGCCGGGAGACCCAGTACTTC.